A single sample gave rise to the 12 T cell receptor beta chains below, sequenced in a study of cytomegalovirus exposure and HLA in healthy donors. PCR was performed using 60 Vbeta and 13 Jbeta primers. Assay: immunoSEQ multiplex PCR; the TCRdb copy retains only in-frame clones and omits some. This listing includes tens of thousands of clones. The sample was PBMCs. These receptors were collected from a man in his fifties in good health and CMV-seronegative.

The CDR3 loop is CASRQTDRFFYGYTF. CDR3 nucleotide sequence: TGTGCCAGCAGACAGACGGACAGGTTCTTCTATGGCTACACCTTC. This sequence joins TRBV28 and TRBJ1-2; 7 positions agree with TRBD1. The V gene end was trimmed by 6 bases and the J gene end by 4 bases; junction bases not matched to a gene: 11. Germline V gives CDR1 MDHEN, CDR2 SYDVKM. This CDR3 is 15 amino acids long.

CDR3 DNA: TGTGCCAGCAGCCCAACTAGGGAGACCCAGTACTTC. Translated: CASSPTRETQYF. V gene TRBV6-1 combines with J gene TRBJ2-5, with a tentative D call TRBD2 (5 bases). Germline V gene sequence: CDR1 MNHNS, CDR2 SASEGT. Trimming removed 6 bases at V and 5 bases at J, with 10 bases between. This CDR3 has 12 residues.

This sequence joins TRBV7-9 and TRBJ2-7; 7 bases map to TRBD2. Germline V gene sequence: CDR1 SEHNR, CDR2 FQNEAQ (reference sequence). The CDR3 runs to 14 residues. V trimming: 1 base; J trimming: 3 bases; junction bases outside the gene matches: 3. As DNA, the CDR3 is TGTGCCAGCAGCTTAGTACGGGGGGACTACGAGCAGTACTTC. Translation gives CASSLVRGDYEQYF.

The chain joins TRBV6-5 to TRBJ1-5; D is unresolved. Trimming took 8 bases from V and 2 from J, leaving 16 bases between them. Germline values: CDR1 MNHEY, CDR2 SVGAGI. The CDR3 runs 15 residues. The CDR3 spells CASAQRGLGNQPQHF. CDR3 sequence (DNA): TGTGCCAGCGCCCAACGGGGATTAGGCAATCAGCCCCAGCATTTT.

The chain carries TRBV4-3 and TRBJ1-1, with 11 bases that match TRBD1. This CDR3 has 17 residues. Germline CDR1 LGHNA, CDR2 YSLEER. V shed 1 base, J shed 11 bases, and the junction held 15 bases outside the gene matches. The CDR3 loop reads CASSQGRTGGFVYPAFF. CDR3 DNA sequence: TGCGCCAGCAGCCAAGGCCGGACAGGGGGCTTTGTGTATCCGGCTTTCTTT.

V usage is TRBV10-3 and J usage is TRBJ1-2; the match to TRBD1 covers 10 bases. J lost 8 bases, V lost 11 bases, and 11 bases had no gene match. Germline V gene data show CDR1 as ENHRY and CDR2 as SYGVKD. This CDR3 region has 13 residues. The CDR3 sequence is CALSGTGADGYTF. DNA of the CDR3: TGTGCCCTATCCGGGACAGGGGCAGACGGCTACACCTTC.

The CDR3 here is CASSLGAANTEAFF. The CDR3 DNA reads TGTGCCAGCAGCTTAGGGGCAGCGAACACTGAAGCTTTCTTT. J is TRBJ1-1 and V is TRBV11-2; D not certain. CDR3 length: 14 amino acids. Deletions cut 1 base from V and 1 base from J, with 7 bases between. Germline V gives CDR1 SGHAT, CDR2 FQNNGV.

CDR3 sequence: CASSLGTLNYGYTF. DNA of the CDR3: TGTGCCAGCAGTCTTGGGACACTCAACTATGGCTACACCTTC. The chain has TRBV28 and TRBJ1-2; a weak D match, TRBD1 (6 bases). CDR3 length: 14 amino acids. V lost 5 bases and J lost 2, with 12 bases in between. Germline V gene sequence: CDR1 MDHEN, CDR2 SYDVKM.

The rearrangement joins TRBV27 to TRBJ2-2, with a tentative D call TRBD2 (6 bases). V was shortened by 2 bases and J by 6 bases, with 10 bases between the two germline ends. Germline CDR1 MNHEY, CDR2 SMNVEV (reference sequence). The CDR3 is made up of 14 amino acids. In DNA form, the CDR3 reads TGTGCCAGCAGTTTAGCGGGGCGCGCCGGGGAGCTGTTTTTT. Its protein product is CASSLAGRAGELFF.

The rearrangement joins TRBV5-1 to TRBJ1-3, with D hard to call. V was pared by 2 bases and J by 0 bases, with 9 bases between. CDR1 is SGHRS, CDR2 YFSETQ, per germline. The CDR3 consists of 15 residues. CDR3 residues: CASSLTETSGNTIYF. CDR3 sequence (DNA): TGCGCCAGCAGCTTAACAGAGACCTCTGGAAACACCATATATTTT.

The chain carries TRBV9 and TRBJ1-6; D gene uncertain. The germline CDR1 and CDR2 sequences are SGDLS and YYNGEE. The CDR3 runs 16 residues. V was shortened by 4 bases and J by 5 bases, with 16 bases between the two germline ends. The DNA of the CDR3 is TGTGCCAGCAGCTCCTTCGGGAGGCGGGATAATTCACCCCTCCACTTT. Its translation: CASSSFGRRDNSPLHF.

The gene calls are TRBV18 and TRBJ1-5, with 8 bases matching TRBD1. J lost 5 bases, V lost 4 bases, and 10 bases had no gene match. Germline CDR1 reads KGHSH; CDR2 reads LQKENI. The CDR3 spans 16 residues. CDR3 amino acids: CASSLRGQGVYQPQHF. CDR3 DNA: TGTGCCAGCTCACTCAGAGGACAGGGAGTATATCAGCCCCAGCATTTT. Full variable domain (missing parts from reference TRBV18 and TRBJ1-5): NAGVMQNPRHLVRRRGQEARLRCSPMKGHSHVYWYRQLPEEGLKFMVYLQKENIIDESGMPKERFSAEFPKEGPSILRIQQVVRGDSAAYFCASSLRGQGVYQPQHFGDGTRLSIL.